This TCR beta chain was sequenced for a study of CD8+ T cells in alopecia areata. Background on the study: Treatment of the treated patients consisted of oral tofacitinib, 5 to 10 mg twice daily. Notes on the study in general: Lesional tissue from the scalp (especially in alopecia totalis/universalis) showed higher clonality than normal scalp. Patients displayed less clarity in TCR sharing than mice, a finding possibly related to HLA.

Turning to this clone: What it recognizes is unknown.

Samples from alopecia areata patients were lesional scalp punch biopsies and peripheral blood. Once RNA had been extracted, it was reverse transcribed into cDNA to act as the sequencing template. The data were produced by immunoSEQ multiplex PCR, yet TCRdb's version contains in-frame clones alone and is incomplete. The top ten clones hold 4.5% of a sample with some 120,000 clones, approximately 58% of them seen once. Trimming cost V 2 bases and J 0 bases, with 8 bases left between them. The CDR3 has 15 amino acids. Germline CDR1 is MDHEN and CDR2 is SYDVKM. Sequencing was performed on CD4+ T cells sorted from blood, taken at week 0. This clonotype was sampled from a human donor with alopecia areata. This rearrangement joins TRBV28 to TRBJ1-5; tentative D call: TRBD1 (5 bases). The CDR3 here is CASSLRQSSNQPQHF. The CDR3 coding sequence is TGTGCCAGCAGTTTAAGACAGTCTAGCAATCAGCCCCAGCATTTT.